These 10 T cell receptor beta chains were all obtained from the same sample, sequenced in a study of OX40 agonist ivuxolimab in advanced cancers. Data came from immunoSEQ multiplex PCR; TCRdb stores just in-frame clones and leaves some out. The sample has fewer than 20,000 clones, about three quarters seen once; the top ten hold approximately 30%. The starting material was CD4+ or CD8+ T cells sorted from blood, obtained in a trial of the OX40 agonist ivuxolimab. The receptors here all came from an adult with an advanced solid tumor such as melanoma, head and neck, liver or kidney cancer.

This clone has a single count. The chain is built from TRBV15 and TRBJ2-3, with TRBD1 matching 8 bases. Germline V gene sequence: CDR1 LNHNV, CDR2 YYDKDF (reference sequence). The V segment lost 3 bases and the J segment 2 bases; nucleotides outside the gene matches: 4. The CDR3 consists of 15 residues. The CDR3 coding sequence is TGTGCCACCAGCAGGTGGACAGGGTACACAGATACGCAGTATTTT. Translating it yields CATSRWTGYTDTQYF.

The rearrangement uses TRBV18 and TRBJ1-2; D is undetermined. CDR3 length equals 13 residues. V was trimmed by 3 bases and J by 2 bases, leaving 7 bases between them. CDR1 is KGHSH, CDR2 LQKENI, per germline. The CDR3 DNA follows: TGTGCCAGCTCACCGGACGTAAACTATGGCTACACCTTC. Translated: CASSPDVNYGYTF.

The rearrangement uses TRBV9 and TRBJ2-4; TRBD2 matches at 12 bases. The germline gives CDR1 SGDLS, CDR2 YYNGEE. J lost 6 bases, V lost 4 bases, and 11 bases had no gene match. The length of the CDR3 is 17 residues. CDR3 sequence: CASSPGLAGGPGNIQYF. The CDR3 nucleotides read TGTGCCAGCAGCCCCGGGCTAGCGGGAGGGCCAGGAAACATTCAGTACTTC.

This clone was seen a few times. The chain uses TRBV5-4 and TRBJ1-1, with TRBD1 matching over 7 bases. V gave up 3 bases and J gave up 3 bases; unmatched junction bases: 2. CDR3 length: 13 residues. The germline CDR1 and CDR2 sequences are SGHNT and YYREEE (reference sequence). CDR3 DNA sequence: TGTGCCAGCAGCTCCGGACAGGACACTGAAGCTTTCTTT. This sequence encodes CASSSGQDTEAFF.

This clone counts as medium-sized. V usage is TRBV19 and J usage is TRBJ2-7; D perhaps matches TRBD1 (6 bases). This CDR3 has 16 amino acids. With 5 bases removed from V and 2 bases from J, the gap between germline ends came to 19 bases. CDR1 is LNHDA and CDR2 is SQIVND in the germline V gene (reference sequence). CDR3 coding DNA: TGTGCCAGTAGTCCCTACTCTTGGACAGCAACCTACGAGCAGTACTTC. Translating gives CASSPYSWTATYEQYF.

The CDR3 is CASSLEGWEGNYGYTF. In DNA, the CDR3 is TGTGCCAGCAGCTTGGAGGGCTGGGAAGGAAACTATGGCTACACCTTC. The chain links TRBV5-6 to TRBJ1-2; no firm D call. In germline, CDR1 is SGHDT, CDR2 YYEEEE. V was clipped by 0 bases and J by 2 bases, with 14 bases between them. The CDR3 is made up of 16 amino acids.

The chain links TRBV27 to TRBJ1-1; no reliable D call. V lost 2 bases to trimming and J lost 3 bases, with 10 bases between them. This CDR3 spans 14 amino acids. Germline loops: CDR1 MNHEY, CDR2 SMNVEV (reference sequence). CDR3 DNA sequence: TGTGCCAGCAGTTTAACCTTTGGGGACACTGAAGCTTTCTTT. It encodes CASSLTFGDTEAFF.

The chain recombines TRBV13 with TRBJ2-3; 7 bases are shared with TRBD1. With V trimmed by 5 bases and J by 2 bases, 13 bases remained unmatched. CDR3 length equals 17 residues. Germline values: CDR1 PRHDT, CDR2 FYEKMQ (reference sequence). CDR3 in amino acids: CASSADHRGRDTDTQYF. The DNA of the CDR3 is TGTGCCAGCAGCGCCGACCACAGGGGTCGGGACACAGATACGCAGTATTTT.

V and J are TRBV28 and TRBJ1-1; 7 bases agree with TRBD1. The V gene end was trimmed by 3 bases and the J gene end by 0 bases; junction bases not matched to a gene: 4. This CDR3 contains 15 residues. CDR1 and CDR2 (germline): MDHEN, SYDVKM. The DNA for the CDR3 is TGTGCCAGCAGTTTGGTGACAGGGTTGAACACTGAAGCTTTCTTT. It specifies CASSLVTGLNTEAFF.

The CDR3 DNA reads as TGTGCCAGCAGGGAGGGGGGCACAGATACGCAGTATTTT. It specifies CASREGGTDTQYF. This chain connects TRBV7-3 to TRBJ2-3; D tentatively fits TRBD1 or TRBD2 (6 bases each). The CDR3 consists of 13 residues. The germline V gene has CDR1 SGHTA and CDR2 FQGTGA. Trimming shortened V by 6 bases and J by 1 base, and 8 bases separated the two germline ends.